This T cell receptor beta chain originates from a study of T cell responses to AZD1222 COVID-19 vaccine. In the case of this clone: No antigen is known for it.

Method: immunoSEQ multiplex PCR; TCRdb's copy keeps in-frame clones and lacks some. Of about 180,000 clones in the sample, more than 70% were seen once. The germline V gene has CDR1 SQVTM and CDR2 ANQGSEA. CDR3 length: 13 amino acids. V dropped 4 bases and J dropped 0 bases, with 8 bases sitting between them. Points from the study as a whole: Targets within unmutated variant regions were reportedly found for nearly half of spike-specific TCRs. No repertoire was sampled before or during the peak T cell response, only after it.

The source material was peripheral blood, sampled 28 days after the second AZD1222 dose. This clonotype was sampled from an adult who received the AZD1222 COVID-19 vaccine. The chain is built from TRBV29-1 and TRBJ2-3; a possible D gene is TRBD2 (5 bases). In nucleotides, the CDR3 is TGCAGCGTTGCCCTAGCTAGCACAGATACGCAGTATTTT. Its protein product is CSVALASTDTQYF.